Listed below are T cell receptor beta chains from one sample, sequenced in a study of blood T cell repertoires in COVID-19. Clones were read by immunoSEQ multiplex PCR, and TCRdb kept only the in-frame ones, dropping some. The table shows hundreds of thousands of clones, with around 89% occurring only once. The sample comprised PBMCs or T cells enriched from blood (not recorded which). The source is a woman aged 45-65 years who had recovered from COVID-19. Each CDR3 is given with its conserved first and last residue. The D gene is left open where the match is weak. A row's size may be missing; if present it is once, few, many or a size class.

clone_size d_call j_call v_call cdr3_length cdr3_aa cdr3_nt
. . TRBJ1-4 TRBV2 14 CASTRESKGEKLFF TGTGCCAGCACCCGGGAGTCTAAAGGGGAAAAACTGTTTTTT
once . TRBJ1-4 TRBV9 17 CASSAGAGREMREKLFF TGTGCCAGCAGCGCAGGGGCTGGGAGGGAGATGCGGGAAAAACTGTTTTTT
. . TRBJ2-7 TRBV7-8 13 CASSLARGYEQYF TGTGCCAGCAGCTTAGCGCGGGGCTACGAGCAGTACTTC
. . TRBJ1-2 TRBV28 13 CASSRKFNYGYTF TGTGCCAGCAGCCGTAAATTCAACTATGGCTACACCTTC
. TRBD2 TRBJ2-5 TRBV4-3 15 CASSQAIGGSRPQYF TGCGCCAGCAGCCAAGCAATCGGCGGGAGTCGGCCCCAGTACTTC
. . TRBJ1-5 TRBV19 16 CASSYIDSFHNQPQHF TGTGCCAGTAGTTATATAGACAGTTTTCACAATCAGCCCCAGCATTTT
. TRBD1 TRBJ2-3 TRBV7-9 16 CASSLSATGRFDTQYF TGTGCCAGCAGCTTAAGCGCGACAGGGCGCTTTGATACGCAGTATTTT
. TRBD1 TRBJ2-7 TRBV6-4 20 CASSPDKRRDREYIGYEQYF TGTGCCAGCAGTCCTGACAAAAGAAGGGACAGGGAGTATATAGGGTACGAGCAGTACTTC
few . TRBJ2-1 TRBV28 15 CASSKRGGFFIRQFF TGTGCCAGCAGTAAGAGAGGGGGTTTTTTTATTAGGCAGTTCTTC
. TRBD2 TRBJ2-7 TRBV2 15 CASSEGSGTTYEQYF TGTGCCAGCAGTGAAGGTAGCGGGACTACGTACGAGCAGTACTTC
once . TRBJ1-2 TRBV7-2 14 CASSFGQPGSGYTF TGTGCCAGCAGCTTCGGACAGCCCGGATCTGGCTACACCTTC
. . TRBJ1-1 TRBV30 12 CAWRAPRLEAFF TGTGCCTGGAGAGCCCCCAGACTTGAAGCTTTCTTT
. . TRBJ1-5 TRBV30 14 CAWSHQGHNQPQHF TGTGCCTGGAGCCACCAGGGACACAATCAGCCCCAGCATTTT
. . TRBJ2-1 TRBV7-6 17 CASSARPGGIDINEQFF TGTGCCAGCAGCGCAAGGCCGGGGGGCATCGATATCAATGAGCAGTTCTTC
. . TRBJ2-1 TRBV2 15 CASKITGTQYNEQFF TGTGCCAGCAAAATTACCGGGACTCAATACAATGAGCAGTTCTTC